This T cell receptor (beta chain) was retrieved from a study of OX40 agonist ivuxolimab in advanced cancers. As for the study in general: Patients received ivuxolimab, an intravenous treatment, every 2 weeks at 0.01 to 10 mg/kg.

Libraries were prepared by immunoSEQ multiplex PCR; TCRdb keeps only in-frame clonotypes and omits some of them. Among around 69,000 clones listed, around 87% were seen once. The cohort excluded patients with autoimmune disease history or systemic immunosuppression. The sample was CD4+ or CD8+ T cells sorted from blood, taken in a trial of the OX40 agonist ivuxolimab. The sequence derives from an adult with an advanced solid tumor such as melanoma, head and neck, liver or kidney cancer.

CDR3 region: CASSFRDFFSSYNEQFF. The CDR3, as DNA: TGTGCCAGCAGTTTCCGGGACTTCTTCTCCTCTTACAATGAGCAGTTCTTC. The chain joins TRBV28 to TRBJ2-1; perhaps TRBD2 as D (6 bases). The germline gives CDR1 MDHEN, CDR2 SYDVKM. CDR3 length equals 17 residues. V was trimmed by 3 bases and J by 4 bases, leaving 19 bases between them. The entire variable domain, with the rest obtained from reference TRBV28 and TRBJ2-1, is as follows: DVKVTQSSRYLVKRTGEKVFLECVQDMDHENMFWYRQDPGLGLRLIYFSYDVKMKEKGDIPEGYSVSREKKERFSLILESASTNQTSMYLCASSFRDFFSSYNEQFFGPGTRLTVL.